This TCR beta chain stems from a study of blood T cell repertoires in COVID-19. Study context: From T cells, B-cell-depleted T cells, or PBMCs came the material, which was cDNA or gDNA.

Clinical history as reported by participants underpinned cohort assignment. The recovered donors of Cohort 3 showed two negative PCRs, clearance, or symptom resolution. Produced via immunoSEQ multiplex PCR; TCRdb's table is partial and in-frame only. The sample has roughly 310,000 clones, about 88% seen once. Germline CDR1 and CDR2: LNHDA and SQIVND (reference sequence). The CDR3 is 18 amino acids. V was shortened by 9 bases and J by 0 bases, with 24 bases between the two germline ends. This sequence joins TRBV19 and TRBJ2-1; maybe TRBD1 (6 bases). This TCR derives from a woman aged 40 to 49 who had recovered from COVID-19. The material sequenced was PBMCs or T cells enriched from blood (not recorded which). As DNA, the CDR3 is TGTGCCAGCTCCCTTTGGGGGCAGCCCGAAAGCTCCTACAATGAGCAGTTCTTC. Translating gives CASSLWGQPESSYNEQFF.